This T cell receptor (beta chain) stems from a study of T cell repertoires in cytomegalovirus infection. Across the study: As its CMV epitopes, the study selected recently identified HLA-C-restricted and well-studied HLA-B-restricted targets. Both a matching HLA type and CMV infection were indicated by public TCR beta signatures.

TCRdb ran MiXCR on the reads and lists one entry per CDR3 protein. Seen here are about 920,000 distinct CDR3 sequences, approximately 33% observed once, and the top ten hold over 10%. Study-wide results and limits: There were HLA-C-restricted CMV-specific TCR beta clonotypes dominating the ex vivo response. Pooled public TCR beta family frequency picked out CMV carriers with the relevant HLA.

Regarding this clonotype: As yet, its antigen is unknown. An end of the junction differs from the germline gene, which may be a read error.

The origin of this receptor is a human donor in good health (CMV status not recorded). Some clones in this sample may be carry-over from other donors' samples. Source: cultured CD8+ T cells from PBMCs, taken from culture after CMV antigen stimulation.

CDR3 sequence reads: CASRLLGQKNTGQLFF. The CDR3 region has the DNA TGTGCCAGCAGACTCCTTGGGCAGAAGAACACCGGGCAGCTGTTTTTT. The V gene is TRBV6-2 or TRBV6-3, the J gene TRBJ2-2; D ambiguous. The CDR3 length is 16 residues. Germline V gene data show CDR1 as MNHEY and CDR2 as SVGEGT.